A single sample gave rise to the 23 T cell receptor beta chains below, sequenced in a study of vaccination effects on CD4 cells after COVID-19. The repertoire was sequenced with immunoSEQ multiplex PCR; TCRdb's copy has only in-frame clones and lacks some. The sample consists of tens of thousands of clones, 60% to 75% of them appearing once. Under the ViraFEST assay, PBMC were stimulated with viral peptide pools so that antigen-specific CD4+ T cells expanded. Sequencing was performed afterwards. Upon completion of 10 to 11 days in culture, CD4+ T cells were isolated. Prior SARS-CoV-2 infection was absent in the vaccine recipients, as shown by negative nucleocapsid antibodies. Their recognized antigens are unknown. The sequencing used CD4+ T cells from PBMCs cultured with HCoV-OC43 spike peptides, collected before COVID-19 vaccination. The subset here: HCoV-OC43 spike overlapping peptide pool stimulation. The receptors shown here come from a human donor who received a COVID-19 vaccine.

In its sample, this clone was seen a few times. CDR3 sequence (DNA): TGTGCCAGCAGCACCGGGGTCCGGAACACTGAAGCTTTCTTT. Amino acid sequence: CASSTGVRNTEAFF. The chain combines TRBV2 with TRBJ1-1, with no clear D. V shed 6 bases and J shed 1 base, with 12 bases lying between them. The germline CDR1 and CDR2 sequences are SNHLY and FYNNEI. The CDR3 consists of 14 residues. The variable domain in full, with the rest retrieved from reference TRBV2 and TRBJ1-1, is EPEVTQTPSHQVTQMGQEVILRCVPISNHLYFYWYRQILGQKVEFLVSFYNNEISEKSEIFDDQFSVERPDGSNFTLKIRSTKLEDSAMYFCASSTGVRNTEAFFGQGTRLTVV.

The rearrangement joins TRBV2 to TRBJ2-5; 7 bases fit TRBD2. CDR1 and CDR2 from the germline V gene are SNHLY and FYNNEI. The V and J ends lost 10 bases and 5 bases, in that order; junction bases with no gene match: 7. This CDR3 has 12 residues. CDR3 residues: CATATSSETQYF. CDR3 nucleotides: TGTGCCACCGCGACTAGCTCCGAGACCCAGTACTTC.

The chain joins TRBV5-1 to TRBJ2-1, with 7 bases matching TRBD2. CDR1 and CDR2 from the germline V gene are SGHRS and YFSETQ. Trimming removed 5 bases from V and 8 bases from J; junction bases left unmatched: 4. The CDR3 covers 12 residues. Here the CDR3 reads CASSGGRDEQFF. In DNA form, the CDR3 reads TGCGCCAGCAGTGGAGGGAGGGATGAGCAGTTCTTC.

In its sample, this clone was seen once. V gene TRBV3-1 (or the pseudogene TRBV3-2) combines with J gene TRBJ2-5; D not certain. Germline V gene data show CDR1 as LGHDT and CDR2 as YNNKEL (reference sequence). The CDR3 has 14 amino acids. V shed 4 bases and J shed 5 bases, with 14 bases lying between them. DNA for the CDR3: TGTGCCAGCAGCCCCTCTCAAGAGCCGGAGACCCAGTACTTC. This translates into CASSPSQEPETQYF.

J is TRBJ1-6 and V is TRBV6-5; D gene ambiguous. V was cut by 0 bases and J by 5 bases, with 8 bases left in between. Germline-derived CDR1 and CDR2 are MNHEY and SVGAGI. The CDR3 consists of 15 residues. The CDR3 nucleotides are TGTGCCAGCAGTTACTCGCCAGCCGATAATTCACCCCTCCACTTT. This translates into CASSYSPADNSPLHF.

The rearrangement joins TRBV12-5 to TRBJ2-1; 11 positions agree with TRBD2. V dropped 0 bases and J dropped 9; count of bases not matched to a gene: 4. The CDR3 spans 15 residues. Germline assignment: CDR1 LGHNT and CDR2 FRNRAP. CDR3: CASGLVSGGAREQFF. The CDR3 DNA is TGTGCTAGTGGTTTGGTTAGCGGGGGGGCTCGTGAGCAGTTCTTC.

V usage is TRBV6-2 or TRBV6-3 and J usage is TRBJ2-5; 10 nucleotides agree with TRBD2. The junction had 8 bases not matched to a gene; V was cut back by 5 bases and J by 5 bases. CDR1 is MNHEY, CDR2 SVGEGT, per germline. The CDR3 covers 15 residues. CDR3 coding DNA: TGTGCCAGCAGTCGGACTAGCGGATTCCTGGAGACCCAGTACTTC. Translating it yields CASSRTSGFLETQYF.

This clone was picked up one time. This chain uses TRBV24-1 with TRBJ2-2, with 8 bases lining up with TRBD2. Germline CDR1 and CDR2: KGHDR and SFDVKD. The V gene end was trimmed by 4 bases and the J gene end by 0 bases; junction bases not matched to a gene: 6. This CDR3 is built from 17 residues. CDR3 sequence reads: CATSDRSAGANTGELFF. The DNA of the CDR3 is TGTGCCACCAGTGACCGGTCAGCGGGAGCGAACACCGGGGAGCTGTTTTTT.

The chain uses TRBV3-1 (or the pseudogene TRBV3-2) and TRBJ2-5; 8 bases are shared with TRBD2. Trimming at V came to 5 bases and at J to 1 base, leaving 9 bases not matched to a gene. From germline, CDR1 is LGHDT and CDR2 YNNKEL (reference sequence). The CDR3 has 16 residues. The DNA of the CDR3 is TGTGCCAGCAGCTTAGAGCGGGGGCTCGCCCAAGAGACCCAGTACTTC. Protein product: CASSLERGLAQETQYF.

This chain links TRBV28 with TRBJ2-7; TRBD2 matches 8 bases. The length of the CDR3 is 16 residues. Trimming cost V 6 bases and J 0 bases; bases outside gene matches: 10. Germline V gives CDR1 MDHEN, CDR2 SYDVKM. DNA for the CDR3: TGTGCCAGCAGCCCCCTTGGTAGCGGGGACTCCTACGAGCAGTACTTC. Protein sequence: CASSPLGSGDSYEQYF.

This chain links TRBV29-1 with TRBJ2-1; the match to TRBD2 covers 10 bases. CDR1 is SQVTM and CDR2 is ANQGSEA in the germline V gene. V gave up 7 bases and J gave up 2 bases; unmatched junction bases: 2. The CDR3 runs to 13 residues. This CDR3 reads CSGGTSAYNEQFF. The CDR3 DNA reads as TGCAGCGGCGGGACTAGCGCCTACAATGAGCAGTTCTTC.

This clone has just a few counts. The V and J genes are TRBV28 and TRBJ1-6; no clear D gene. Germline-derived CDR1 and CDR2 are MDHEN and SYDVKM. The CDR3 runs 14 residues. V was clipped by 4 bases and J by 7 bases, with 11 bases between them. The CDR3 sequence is CASSYLHRNSPLHF. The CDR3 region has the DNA TGTGCCAGCAGTTACCTCCACAGAAATTCACCCCTCCACTTT.

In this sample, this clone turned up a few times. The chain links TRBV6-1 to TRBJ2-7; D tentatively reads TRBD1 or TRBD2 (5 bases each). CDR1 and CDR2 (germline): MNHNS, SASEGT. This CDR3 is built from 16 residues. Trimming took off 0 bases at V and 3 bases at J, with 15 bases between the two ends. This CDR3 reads CASSEALGESYYEQYF. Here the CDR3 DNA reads TGTGCCAGCAGTGAAGCGCTGGGGGAGTCGTACTACGAGCAGTACTTC.

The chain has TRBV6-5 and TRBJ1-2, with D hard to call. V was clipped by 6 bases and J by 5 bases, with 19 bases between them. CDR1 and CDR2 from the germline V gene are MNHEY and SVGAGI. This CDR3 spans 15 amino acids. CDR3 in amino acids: CASSPDGHFRYGYTF. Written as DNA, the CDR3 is TGTGCCAGCAGCCCGGACGGCCATTTTAGATATGGCTACACCTTC.

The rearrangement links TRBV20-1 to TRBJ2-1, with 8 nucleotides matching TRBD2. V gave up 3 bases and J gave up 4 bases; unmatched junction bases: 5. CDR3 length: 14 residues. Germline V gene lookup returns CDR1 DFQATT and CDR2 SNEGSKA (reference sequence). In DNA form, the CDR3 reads TGCAGTGCTAGTAAGCGGGGGCCGTACAATGAGCAGTTCTTC. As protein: CSASKRGPYNEQFF.

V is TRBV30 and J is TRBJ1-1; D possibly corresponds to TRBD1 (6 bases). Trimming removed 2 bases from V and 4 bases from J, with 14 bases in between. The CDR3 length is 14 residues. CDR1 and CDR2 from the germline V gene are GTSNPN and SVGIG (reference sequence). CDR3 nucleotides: TGTGCCTGGAGTAACGGTGGGGGGGCCACTGAAGCTTTCTTT. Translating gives CAWSNGGGATEAFF.

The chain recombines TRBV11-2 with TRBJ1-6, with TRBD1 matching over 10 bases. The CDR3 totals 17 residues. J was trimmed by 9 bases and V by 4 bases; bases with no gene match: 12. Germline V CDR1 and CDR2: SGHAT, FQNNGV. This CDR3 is CASSSESRQGAGSPLHF. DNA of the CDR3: TGTGCCAGCAGCTCTGAAAGTAGACAGGGGGCAGGTTCACCCCTCCACTTT.

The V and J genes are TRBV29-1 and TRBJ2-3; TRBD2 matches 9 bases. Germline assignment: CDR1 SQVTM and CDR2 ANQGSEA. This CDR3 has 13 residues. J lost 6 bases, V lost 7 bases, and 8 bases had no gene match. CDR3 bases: TGCAGCGCCGCGTTCCTAGCGGGGGATACGCAGTATTTT. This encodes CSAAFLAGDTQYF.

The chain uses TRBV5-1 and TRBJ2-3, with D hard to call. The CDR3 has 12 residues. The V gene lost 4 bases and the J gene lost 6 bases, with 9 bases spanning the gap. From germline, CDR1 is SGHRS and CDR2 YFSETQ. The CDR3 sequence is CASSPDLDTQYF. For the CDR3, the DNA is TGCGCCAGCAGCCCCGACCTGGATACGCAGTATTTT. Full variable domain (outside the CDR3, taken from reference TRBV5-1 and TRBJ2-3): KAGVTQTPRYLIKTRGQQVTLSCSPISGHRSVSWYQQTPGQGLQFLFEYFSETQRNKGNFPGRFSGRQFSNSRSEMNVSTLELGDSALYLCASSPDLDTQYFGPGTRLTVL.

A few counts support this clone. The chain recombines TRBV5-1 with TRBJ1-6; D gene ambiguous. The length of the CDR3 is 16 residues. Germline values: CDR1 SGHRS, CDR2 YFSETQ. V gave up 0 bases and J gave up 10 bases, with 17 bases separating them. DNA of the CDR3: TGCGCCAGCAGCTTGGGTGCTGGGAAAGTCGGCTCACCCCTCCACTTT. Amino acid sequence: CASSLGAGKVGSPLHF.

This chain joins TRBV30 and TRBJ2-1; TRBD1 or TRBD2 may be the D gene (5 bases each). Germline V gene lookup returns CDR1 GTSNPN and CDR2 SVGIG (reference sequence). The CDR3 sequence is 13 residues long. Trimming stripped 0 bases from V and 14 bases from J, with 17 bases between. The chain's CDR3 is CAWSVISGTAEFF. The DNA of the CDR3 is TGTGCCTGGAGTGTAATATCCGGGACGGCTGAGTTCTTC.

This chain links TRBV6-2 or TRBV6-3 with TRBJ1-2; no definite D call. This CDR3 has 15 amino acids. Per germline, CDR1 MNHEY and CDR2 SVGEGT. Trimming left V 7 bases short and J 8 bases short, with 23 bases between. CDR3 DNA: TGTGCCAGCAACCCCCTTGGGGTTGGAGGTGGCGGCTACACCTTC. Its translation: CASNPLGVGGGGYTF.

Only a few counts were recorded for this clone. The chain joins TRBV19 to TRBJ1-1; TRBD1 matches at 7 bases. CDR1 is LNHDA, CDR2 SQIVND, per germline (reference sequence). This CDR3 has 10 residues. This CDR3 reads CGSGGTEAFF. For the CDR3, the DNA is TGTGGTTCAGGGGGCACTGAAGCTTTCTTT.